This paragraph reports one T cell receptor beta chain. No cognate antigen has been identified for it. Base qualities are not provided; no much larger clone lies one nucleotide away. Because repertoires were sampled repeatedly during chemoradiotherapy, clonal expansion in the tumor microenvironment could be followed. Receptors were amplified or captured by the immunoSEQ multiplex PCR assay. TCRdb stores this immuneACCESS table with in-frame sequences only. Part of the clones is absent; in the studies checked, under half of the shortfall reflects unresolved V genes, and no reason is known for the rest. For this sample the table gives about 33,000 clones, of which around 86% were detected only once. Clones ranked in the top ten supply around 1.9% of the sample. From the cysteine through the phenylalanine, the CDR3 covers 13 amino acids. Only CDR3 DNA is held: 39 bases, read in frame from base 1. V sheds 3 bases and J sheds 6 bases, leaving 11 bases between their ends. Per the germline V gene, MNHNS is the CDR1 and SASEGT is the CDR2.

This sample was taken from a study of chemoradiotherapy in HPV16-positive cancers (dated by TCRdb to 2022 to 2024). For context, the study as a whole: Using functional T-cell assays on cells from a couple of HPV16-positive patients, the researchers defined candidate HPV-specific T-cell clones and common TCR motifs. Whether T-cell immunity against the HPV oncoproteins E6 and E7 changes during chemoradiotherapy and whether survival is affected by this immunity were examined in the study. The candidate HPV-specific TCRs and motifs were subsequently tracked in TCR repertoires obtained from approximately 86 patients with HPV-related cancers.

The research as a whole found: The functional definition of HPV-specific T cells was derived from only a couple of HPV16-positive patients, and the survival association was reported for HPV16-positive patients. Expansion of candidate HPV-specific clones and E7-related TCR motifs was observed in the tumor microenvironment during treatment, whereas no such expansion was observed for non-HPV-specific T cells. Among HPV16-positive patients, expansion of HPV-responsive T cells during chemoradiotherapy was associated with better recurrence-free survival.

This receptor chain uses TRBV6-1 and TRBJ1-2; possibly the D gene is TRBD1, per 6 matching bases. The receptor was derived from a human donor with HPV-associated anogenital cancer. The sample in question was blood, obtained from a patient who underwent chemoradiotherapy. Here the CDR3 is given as CASSDRGGHGYTF. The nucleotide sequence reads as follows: TGTGCCAGCAGTGACAGGGGAGGGCATGGCTACACCTTC.